This T cell receptor beta chain was observed in a study of OX40 agonist ivuxolimab in advanced cancers. This table comes from immunoSEQ multiplex PCR, and its TCRdb copy is limited to in-frame clones, with some not included. The table has 77,000 or so clones, more than 85% seen once. This CDR3 has 17 residues. The V segment lost 2 bases and the J segment 10 bases; nucleotides outside the gene matches: 15. Germline-derived CDR1 and CDR2 are MNHEY and SMNVEV (reference sequence). The rearrangement joins TRBV27 to TRBJ1-2; 11 bases are a match to TRBD1. The sequence was obtained from an adult with an advanced solid tumor such as melanoma, head and neck, liver or kidney cancer. The sample was CD4+ or CD8+ T cells sorted from blood, taken in a trial of the OX40 agonist ivuxolimab. Here the CDR3 reads CASSLIGGTGGRLSYTF. CDR3 sequence (DNA): TGTGCCAGCAGTTTAATAGGTGGGACAGGGGGAAGATTATCCTACACCTTC.